These T cell receptor beta chains were read from a single sample in a study of cytomegalovirus exposure and HLA in healthy donors. Produced via immunoSEQ multiplex PCR; TCRdb's table is partial and in-frame only. The sample's table shows roughly 41,000 clones. The sequencing input was PBMCs. Receptor source: a middle-aged woman in good health and CMV-seronegative. CDR3s include the opening cysteine and the closing phenylalanine or tryptophan. Fields, in order: J gene, D gene, V gene, CDR3 protein, CDR3 DNA. D genes are given only for firm matches.

>TRBJ2-7|TRBD2|TRBV27
CASSLWGLGGGREQYF
TGTGCCAGCAGTTTATGGGGGCTGGGCGGGGGGCGCGAGCAGTACTTC
>TRBJ2-5|TRBD2|TRBV5-4
CASSERGGETQYF
TGTGCCAGCAGCGAGCGGGGGGGAGAGACCCAGTACTTC
>TRBJ1-1|-|TRBV7-9
CASSFDLGDTEAFF
TGTGCCAGCAGCTTTGATCTGGGAGACACTGAAGCTTTCTTT
>TRBJ1-1|-|TRBV7-9
CASSSRGGENTEAFF
TGTGCCAGCAGCTCGCGCGGGGGGGAGAACACTGAAGCTTTCTTT
>TRBJ2-1|TRBD2|TRBV7-3
CASSSGLAAYNEQFF
TGTGCCAGCAGCTCGGGACTAGCGGCCTACAATGAGCAGTTCTTC
>TRBJ2-1|-|TRBV4-1
CASSHDGASANNEQFF
TGCGCCAGCAGCCACGATGGAGCTAGCGCTAACAATGAGCAGTTCTTC
>TRBJ2-2|TRBD2|TRBV5-4
CASSLGLAGTGELFF
TGTGCCAGCAGCTTGGGACTAGCGGGCACCGGGGAGCTGTTTTTT
>TRBJ2-7|-|TRBV7-3
CASSLRGGAGSYEQYF
TGTGCCAGCAGCTTAAGAGGGGGGGCGGGAAGCTACGAGCAGTACTTC
>TRBJ2-2|-|TRBV6-6
CASSYSGLANTGELFF
TGTGCCAGCAGTTACTCAGGACTCGCGAACACCGGGGAGCTGTTTTTT
>TRBJ2-1|-|TRBV5-1
CASSLEQGKNNEQFF
TGCGCCAGCAGCTTGGAACAGGGAAAGAACAATGAGCAGTTCTTC
>TRBJ2-7|-|TRBV7-2
CASRRRSDGENYEQYF
TGTGCCAGCAGGAGGAGGTCGGACGGGGAGAACTACGAGCAGTACTTC
>TRBJ1-5|TRBD1|TRBV28
CASSSPGSDRGGGNQPQHF
TGTGCCAGCAGTTCCCCAGGCTCGGACAGGGGAGGTGGCAATCAGCCCCAGCATTTT
>TRBJ2-3|TRBD2|TRBV18
CASSLMGGSNADTQYF
TGTGCCAGCTCACTTATGGGCGGGAGTAACGCAGATACGCAGTATTTT
>TRBJ2-7|-|TRBV27
CASRMSGSGDEQYF
TGTGCCAGCAGGATGTCAGGGTCTGGGGACGAGCAGTACTTC
>TRBJ1-1|TRBD1|TRBV6-1
CASSVGQGYTEAFF
TGTGCCAGCAGTGTGGGACAGGGGTACACTGAAGCTTTCTTT
>TRBJ2-7|-|TRBV9
CASSAAGGFAYEQYF
TGTGCCAGCAGCGCCGCGGGCGGGTTTGCCTACGAGCAGTACTTC
>TRBJ1-1|-|TRBV9
CASSASFNTEAFF
TGTGCCAGCAGCGCGTCCTTCAACACTGAAGCTTTCTTT
>TRBJ2-3|-|TRBV10-3
CAISERDTDTQYF
TGTGCCATCAGTGAGCGGGACACAGATACGCAGTATTTT
>TRBJ2-2|TRBD1|TRBV19
CASSEGQDNTGELFF
TGTGCCAGTAGTGAAGGACAGGATAACACCGGGGAGCTGTTTTTT
>TRBJ1-1|TRBD1|TRBV7-9
CASSLWGQGSMNTEAFF
TGTGCCAGCAGCTTATGGGGACAGGGTTCGATGAACACTGAAGCTTTCTTT
>TRBJ2-2|TRBD2|TRBV28
CASSLRLSSGGNTGELFF
TGTGCCAGCAGCCTCCGTCTCAGTAGCGGGGGGAACACCGGGGAGCTGTTTTTT
>TRBJ2-1|TRBD2|TRBV5-1
CASSLEGTSYNEQFF
TGCGCCAGCAGCTTGGAGGGGACTAGTTACAATGAGCAGTTCTTC
>TRBJ1-4|-|TRBV2
CASSEPGRTEKLFF
TGTGCCAGCAGTGAACCCGGGAGGACGGAGAAACTGTTTTTT
>TRBJ2-1|TRBD1|TRBV6-5
CASSSRRQGIDEQFF
TGTGCCAGCAGTAGCCGCCGACAGGGGATCGATGAGCAGTTCTTC
>TRBJ1-1|TRBD1|TRBV6-1
CASSGVTGGYTEAFF
TGTGCCAGCAGTGGAGTGACAGGGGGCTACACTGAAGCTTTCTTT
>TRBJ1-2|-|TRBV27
CASSYRRNYGYTF
TGTGCCAGCAGTTATAGGAGAAACTATGGCTACACCTTC
>TRBJ2-5|-|TRBV19
CASSIDPWTTQTPYKETQYF
TGTGCCAGTAGTATAGACCCTTGGACAACCCAGACCCCCTACAAAGAGACCCAGTACTTC
>TRBJ2-5|TRBD2|TRBV7-2
CASSLGLASETQYF
TGTGCCAGCAGCCTGGGACTAGCTTCCGAGACCCAGTACTTC
>TRBJ2-5|TRBD2|TRBV7-9
CASSSGLADQETQYF
TGTGCCAGCAGTTCGGGACTAGCGGATCAAGAGACCCAGTACTTC
>TRBJ2-6|-|TRBV9
CASSVHTSGANVLTF
TGTGCCAGCAGCGTACACACCTCTGGGGCCAACGTCCTGACTTTC
>TRBJ1-1|-|TRBV28
CASSSSGVAEAFF
TGTGCCAGCAGTTCTTCCGGGGTGGCTGAAGCTTTCTTT
>TRBJ1-2|-|TRBV4-2
CASSQTQTGYYGYTF
TGTGCCAGCAGCCAGACCCAGACAGGATACTATGGCTACACCTTC
>TRBJ1-4|-|TRBV18
CASSPTLPRGEKLFF
TGTGCCAGCTCACCGACCCTCCCCCGGGGTGAAAAACTGTTTTTT
>TRBJ2-5|-|TRBV25-1
CASSLEGKTQYF
TGTGCCAGCAGTCTGGAGGGCAAGACCCAGTACTTC
>TRBJ1-3|-|TRBV28
CASSRGMAGNTIYF
TGTGCCAGCAGTCGCGGCATGGCTGGAAACACCATATATTTT
>TRBJ1-1|-|TRBV7-8
CASSLLDTNTEAFF
TGTGCCAGCAGCCTACTTGACACGAACACTGAAGCTTTCTTT
>TRBJ1-5|-|TRBV28
CASSLSGDAQPQHF
TGTGCCAGCAGTTTATCAGGGGATGCTCAGCCCCAGCATTTT
>TRBJ2-3|-|TRBV27
CASSPPSVSTDTQYF
TGTGCCAGCAGTCCCCCTAGCGTCAGCACAGATACGCAGTATTTT
>TRBJ1-1|-|TRBV6-5
CASSLSQNTEAFF
TGTGCCAGCAGTTTAAGCCAGAACACTGAAGCTTTCTTT
>TRBJ1-1|TRBD1|TRBV28
CASRPRDRGRRDTEAFF
TGTGCCAGCAGACCCCGGGACAGGGGTCGGAGAGACACTGAAGCTTTCTTT
>TRBJ2-1|TRBD2|TRBV9
CASSVTSGSAYEQFF
TGTGCCAGCAGCGTTACTAGCGGGAGTGCATATGAGCAGTTCTTC
>TRBJ2-2|-|TRBV4-3
CASSQAAANTGTGELFF
TGCGCCAGCAGCCAAGCCGCAGCAAACACAGGGACCGGGGAGCTGTTTTTT
>TRBJ2-5|-|TRBV9
CASSVAPKETQYF
TGTGCCAGCAGCGTAGCTCCTAAAGAGACCCAGTACTTC
>TRBJ1-2|-|TRBV4-2
CASSPLGRETMRYTF
TGTGCCAGCAGCCCCCTCGGGAGGGAAACTATGCGCTACACCTTC
>TRBJ1-5|TRBD1|TRBV18
CASSPQGALGQPQHF
TGTGCCAGCTCACCCCAGGGGGCATTGGGTCAGCCCCAGCATTTT
>TRBJ1-2|-|TRBV2
CASSEALTRKGYTF
TGTGCCAGCAGTGAAGCGCTTACGCGGAAAGGCTACACCTTC
>TRBJ1-2|TRBD1|TRBV4-3
CASSQVVAAHRGGYTF
TGCGCCAGCAGCCAAGTAGTGGCGGCACACAGGGGAGGCTACACCTTC
>TRBJ2-2|TRBD2|TRBV27
CASSTTSGSFRRGNTGELFF
TGTGCCAGCAGCACTACTAGCGGGAGTTTCCGGCGGGGGAACACCGGGGAGCTGTTTTTT
>TRBJ2-1|TRBD2|TRBV6-5
CASSYDLAGGNEQFF
TGTGCCAGCAGTTACGATCTAGCGGGAGGAAATGAGCAGTTCTTC
>TRBJ2-7|-|TRBV6-6
CASRPGLHYEQYF
TGTGCCAGCAGACCGGGACTGCACTACGAGCAGTACTTC
>TRBJ2-7|-|TRBV5-1
CASSLNSYEQYF
TGCGCCAGCAGCCTAAATAGCTACGAGCAGTACTTC
>TRBJ1-5|-|TRBV4-2
CASSQGGGGETYSNQPQHF
TGTGCCAGCAGCCAAGGTGGAGGAGGAGAAACCTATAGCAATCAGCCCCAGCATTTT
>TRBJ2-7|-|TRBV6-6
CASRDPSEFYEQYF
TGTGCCAGCAGGGACCCTAGCGAGTTCTACGAGCAGTACTTC
>TRBJ2-7|-|TRBV19
CASSIPGGLEQYF
TGTGCCAGTAGTATACCTGGGGGACTCGAGCAGTACTTC
>TRBJ1-1|TRBD1|TRBV7-9
CASSRAGGWNTEAFF
TGTGCCAGCAGCCGTGCAGGGGGATGGAACACTGAAGCTTTCTTT
>TRBJ1-2|-|TRBV7-9
CASSSRTVEGYTF
TGTGCCAGCAGCTCCCGGACAGTAGAAGGCTACACCTTC
>TRBJ1-1|-|TRBV15
CATSRDFRQNTEAFF
TGTGCCACCAGCAGAGATTTTCGACAGAACACTGAAGCTTTCTTT
>TRBJ2-5|TRBD1|TRBV18
CASSPLGQGGETQYF
TGTGCCAGCTCACCTCTAGGACAGGGAGGAGAGACCCAGTACTTC
>TRBJ2-7|-|TRBV7-2
CASRPQGPTYEQYF
TGTGCCAGCAGACCCCAGGGGCCCACCTACGAGCAGTACTTC
>TRBJ2-1|TRBD2|TRBV2
CASTSSGKGGEQFF
TGTGCCAGTACCTCTAGCGGGAAGGGTGGTGAGCAGTTCTTC